A single sample is the source of the 7 T cell receptor beta chains below, sequenced in a study of human T cells and chemical hapten exposure. As to time point: patch test 1, 2 weeks after DPC sensitization. Treatment meaning: therapeutic diphenylcyclopropenone sensitization with weekly scalp DPC. From the RACE reads, TCRdb called clonotypes with MiXCR, one entry per CDR3 protein. The sample comprises 70,000 to 80,000 distinct CDR3 sequences, 32% of which are singletons, and roughly 9.8% rests with the top ten. The specimen was whole blood, collected in connection with sensitization to the hapten diphenylcyclopropenone (DPC). Receptors originate from a man in his forties with alopecia areata. Some clones in this sample may be carry-over from other donors' samples.

The V gene is TRBV7-9, the J gene TRBJ2-7; 12 nucleotides agree with TRBD2. Germline CDR1 reads SEHNR; CDR2 reads FQNEAQ (reference sequence). The CDR3 spans 16 residues. Losses at the gene ends were 1 base for V and 5 bases for J; bases not matched to a gene: 6. The CDR3 loop reads CASSLGLAGVTDEQYF. As DNA, the CDR3 is TGTGCCAGCAGCTTAGGACTAGCGGGAGTTACCGACGAGCAGTACTTC.

The CDR3 sequence is CASSSRQGEAFF. The CDR3 coding sequence is TGTGCCAGCAGTTCTAGACAGGGTGAAGCTTTCTTT. The chain couples TRBV12-3 or TRBV12-4 to TRBJ1-1; TRBD1 matches at 7 bases. V dropped 4 bases and J dropped 7; count of bases not matched to a gene: 3. The CDR3 sequence is 12 residues long.

The chain recombines TRBV29-1 with TRBJ1-2, with TRBD1 matching over 7 bases. The CDR3 loop spans 12 amino acids. Germline V gives CDR1 SQVTM, CDR2 ANQGSEA. V shed 4 bases, J shed 4 bases, and the junction held 3 bases outside the gene matches. This CDR3 reads CSVGEGAYGYTF. CDR3 in DNA: TGCAGCGTTGGTGAGGGGGCCTATGGCTACACCTTC. The whole variable domain, remainder taken from reference TRBV29-1 and TRBJ1-2, is SAVISQKPSRDICQRGTSLTIQCQVDSQVTMMFWYRQQPGQSLTLIATANQGSEATYESGFVIDKFPISRPNLTFSTLTVSNMSPEDSSIYLCSVGEGAYGYTFGSGTRLTVV.

This clonotype came up a few times. The chain has TRBV28 and TRBJ1-5; D is unclear. The CDR3 extends over 11 amino acids. V was trimmed by 4 bases and J by 6 bases, leaving 4 bases between them. Germline CDR1 and CDR2: MDHEN and SYDVKM. The CDR3 DNA sequence: TGTGCCAGCAGTTCGGCTCAGCCCCAGCATTTT. Its translation: CASSSAQPQHF.

This clonotype was counted a few times. The rearrangement joins TRBV27 to TRBJ2-7; possibly TRBD2 for D (5 bases). CDR3 length: 14 amino acids. Germline loops: CDR1 MNHEY, CDR2 SMNVEV (reference sequence). The V end lost 6 bases, the J end lost 0 bases, and 12 bases lay between the germline ends. The CDR3 here is CASSPRTVSYEQYF. The CDR3 DNA follows: TGTGCCAGCAGCCCCAGGACTGTCTCCTACGAGCAGTACTTC.

This clonotype occurred a few times. This sequence joins TRBV7-2 and TRBJ2-1; 8 bases are a match to TRBD2. The junction had 9 bases not matched to a gene; V was cut back by 2 bases and J by 6 bases. CDR1 is SGHTA, CDR2 FQGNSA, per germline. This CDR3 is 16 amino acids long. CDR3 nucleotides: TGTGCCAGCAGCTTATCCGGGACTAGGAGTTCCAATGAGCAGTTCTTC. This codes for CASSLSGTRSSNEQFF. Using reference TRBV7-2 and TRBJ2-1 for the parts outside the CDR3, the full variable domain is GAGVSQSPSNKVTEKGKDVELRCDPISGHTALYWYRQSLGQGLEFLIYFQGNSAPDKSGLPSDRFSAERTGGSVSTLTIQRTQQEDSAVYLCASSLSGTRSSNEQFFGPGTRLTVL.

The chain recombines TRBV28 with TRBJ2-3; the match to TRBD2 covers 15 bases. From germline, CDR1 is MDHEN and CDR2 SYDVKM. The CDR3 length is 14 residues. The J segment lost 6 bases and the V segment lost 8 bases, leaving 3 bases of the junction unmatched. The CDR3, as DNA: TGTGCCAGCCGGACTAGCGGGAGGGTGGATACGCAGTATTTT. Encoded protein: CASRTSGRVDTQYF.